A single T cell receptor (beta chain) is shown here with its context. The data derive from a study of blood T cell repertoires in COVID-19. At the level of the study: The United States, Italy and Spain supplied acute and convalescent COVID-19 samples. From T cells, B-cell-depleted T cells, or PBMCs came the material, which was cDNA or gDNA.

Germline CDR1 and CDR2: MNHEY and SVGEGT. Unmatched junction bases numbered 6, after V lost 5 bases and J lost 0 bases. This CDR3 is 15 amino acids long. In the authors' methods: Amplifying reference gene primers gave estimates of nucleated cell counts. Method: immunoSEQ multiplex PCR; TCRdb's copy keeps in-frame clones and lacks some. Clonal size and the V and J genes are those of that table, whereas D and trimming came from the DNA. The table includes tens of thousands of clones, 90% detected once. The sample consisted of peripheral blood. The chain has TRBV6-2 or TRBV6-3 and TRBJ2-7; 8 nucleotides agree with TRBD1. The TCR comes from a man between 70 and 80 years old with acute or convalescent COVID-19. This chain's CDR3 is CASSRTGGRSYEQYF. The CDR3 DNA is TGTGCCAGCAGTCGAACAGGGGGTCGCTCCTACGAGCAGTACTTC.